The clone carrying this T cell receptor (beta chain) was observed once. The CDR3 is 15 residues long. Between the trimmed V and J ends, which lost 3 bases and 4 bases, there was a span of 15 bases. The V gene's germline CDR1 is MDHEN and CDR2 SYDVKM. The entry originates in a study of blood T cell repertoires in COVID-19. Across the whole study: Whether acute or convalescent, the COVID-19 samples came from the United States, Italy and Spain. PBMCs, B-cell-depleted T cells, or T cells provided the cDNA or gDNA that made up the material.

Source study methods: Using reference gene primer amplification, nucleated cell counts were estimated. Repertoires were generated with immunoSEQ multiplex PCR, while TCRdb's copy carries only in-frame clones and drops some. V and J calls and clone size come straight from that table; D and trimming were deduced from the DNA. The sample records 650,000 to 800,000 clones, over 80% being singletons. Sequenced sample: peripheral blood. This receptor was obtained from a woman between 18 and 29 years old with acute or convalescent COVID-19. This chain joins TRBV28 and TRBJ1-2, with a possible D match to TRBD1 (6 bases). The CDR3 is CASSLGGANVYGYTF. The CDR3 DNA reads TGTGCCAGCAGTTTGGGGGGGGCCAATGTCTATGGCTACACCTTC.